This TCR beta chain emerged from a study of blood T cell repertoires in COVID-19. Assay: immunoSEQ multiplex PCR; the TCRdb copy retains only in-frame clones and omits some. Of some 97,000 clones in the sample, 92% were seen once. The germline gives CDR1 SGHTS, CDR2 YDEGEE. CDR3 length equals 15 residues. V dropped 3 bases and J dropped 0 bases, with 10 bases sitting between them. Sequencing was done on a sample of peripheral blood. The rearrangement joins TRBV5-8 to TRBJ1-3, with no clear D. The clonotype originates from an older man with acute or convalescent COVID-19. CDR3 residues: CASSYFGSSGNTIYF. The DNA of the CDR3 is TGTGCCAGCAGCTATTTCGGGAGCTCTGGAAACACCATATATTTT.